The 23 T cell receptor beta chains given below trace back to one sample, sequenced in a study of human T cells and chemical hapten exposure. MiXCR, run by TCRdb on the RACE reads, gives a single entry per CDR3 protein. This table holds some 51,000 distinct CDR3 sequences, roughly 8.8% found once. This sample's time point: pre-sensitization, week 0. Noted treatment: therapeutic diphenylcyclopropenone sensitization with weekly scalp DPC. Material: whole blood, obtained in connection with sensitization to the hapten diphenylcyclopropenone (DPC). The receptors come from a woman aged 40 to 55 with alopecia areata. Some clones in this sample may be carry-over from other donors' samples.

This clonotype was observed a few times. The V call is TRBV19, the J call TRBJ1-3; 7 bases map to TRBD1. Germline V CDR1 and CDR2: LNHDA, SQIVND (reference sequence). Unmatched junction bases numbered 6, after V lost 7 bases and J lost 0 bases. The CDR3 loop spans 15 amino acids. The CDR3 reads CASIPGDSSGNTIYF. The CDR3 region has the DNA TGTGCCAGTATTCCAGGGGACAGCTCTGGAAACACCATATATTTT.

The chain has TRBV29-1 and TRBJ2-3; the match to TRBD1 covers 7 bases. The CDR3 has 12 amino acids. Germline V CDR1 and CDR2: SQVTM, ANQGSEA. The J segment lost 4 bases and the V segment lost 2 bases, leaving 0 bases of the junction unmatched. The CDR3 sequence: CSVEQGADTQYF. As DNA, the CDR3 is TGCAGCGTTGAACAGGGGGCAGATACGCAGTATTTT.

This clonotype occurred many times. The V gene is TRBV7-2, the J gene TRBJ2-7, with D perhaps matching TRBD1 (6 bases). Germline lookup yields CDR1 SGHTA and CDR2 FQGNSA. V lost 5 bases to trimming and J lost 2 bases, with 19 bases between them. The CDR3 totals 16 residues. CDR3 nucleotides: TGTGCCAGCAGCAAGAAAGGGACACAGACTACCTACGAGCAGTACTTC. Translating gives CASSKKGTQTTYEQYF.

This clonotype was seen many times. The CDR3 here is CASSERQAYGYTF. The CDR3 nucleotides read TGTGCCAGCAGTGAAAGACAGGCCTATGGCTACACCTTC. The genes are TRBV2 and TRBJ1-2; possible D gene TRBD1, 6 bases. The ends were cut back, 2 bases at V and 4 bases at J, with 8 bases in the middle. The CDR3 runs to 13 residues. Germline V lookup: CDR1 SNHLY, CDR2 FYNNEI.

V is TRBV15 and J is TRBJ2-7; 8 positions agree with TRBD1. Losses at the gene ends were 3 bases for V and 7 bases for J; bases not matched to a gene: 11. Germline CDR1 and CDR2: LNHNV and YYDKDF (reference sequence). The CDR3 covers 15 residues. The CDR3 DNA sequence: TGTGCCACCAGCAGTACCGGGACAGGTTCGTTGGAGCAGTACTTC. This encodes CATSSTGTGSLEQYF.

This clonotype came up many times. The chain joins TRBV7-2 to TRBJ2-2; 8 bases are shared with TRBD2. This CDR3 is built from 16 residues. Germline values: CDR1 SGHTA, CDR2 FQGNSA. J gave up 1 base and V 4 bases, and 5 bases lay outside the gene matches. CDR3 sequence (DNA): TGTGCCAGCAGCTCGCATAGCGGGGAGAACACCGGGGAGCTGTTTTTT. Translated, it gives CASSSHSGENTGELFF.

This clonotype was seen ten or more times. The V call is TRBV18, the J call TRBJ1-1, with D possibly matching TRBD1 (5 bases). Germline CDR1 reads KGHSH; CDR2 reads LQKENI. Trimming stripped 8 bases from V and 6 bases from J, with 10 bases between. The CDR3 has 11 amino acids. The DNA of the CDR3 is TGTGCCAGCACCCGGGACTCTGAAGCTTTCTTT. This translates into CASTRDSEAFF.

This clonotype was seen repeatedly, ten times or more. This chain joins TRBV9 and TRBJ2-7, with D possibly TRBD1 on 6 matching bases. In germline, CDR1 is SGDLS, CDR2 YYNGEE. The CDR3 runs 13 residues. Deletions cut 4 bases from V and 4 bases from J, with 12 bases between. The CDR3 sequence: CASSPQGAYEQYF. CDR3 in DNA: TGTGCCAGCAGCCCACAGGGAGCGTACGAGCAGTACTTC.

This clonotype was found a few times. The DNA for the CDR3 is TGCAGTGCTTCGGGACTAGCGGGGCGTAGCACAGATACGCAGTATTTT. Protein: CSASGLAGRSTDTQYF. The chain is built from TRBV20-1 and TRBJ2-3; the match to TRBD2 covers 13 bases. The length of the CDR3 is 16 residues. V shed 5 bases, J shed 0 bases, and the junction held 5 bases outside the gene matches. Germline assignment: CDR1 DFQATT and CDR2 SNEGSKA (reference sequence).

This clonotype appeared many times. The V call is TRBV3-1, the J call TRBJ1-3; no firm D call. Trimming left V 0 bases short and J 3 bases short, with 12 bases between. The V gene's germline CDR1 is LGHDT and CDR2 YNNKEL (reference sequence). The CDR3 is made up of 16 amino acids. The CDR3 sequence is CASSQEVEGGGNTIYF. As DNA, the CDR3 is TGTGCCAGCAGCCAAGAAGTTGAGGGTGGTGGAAACACCATATATTTT. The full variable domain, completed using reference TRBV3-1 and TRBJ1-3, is DTAVSQTPKYLVTQMGNDKSIKCEQNLGHDTMYWYKQDSKKFLKIMFSYNNKELIINETVPNRFSPKSPDKAHLNLHINSLELGDSAVYFCASSQEVEGGGNTIYFGEGSWLTVV.

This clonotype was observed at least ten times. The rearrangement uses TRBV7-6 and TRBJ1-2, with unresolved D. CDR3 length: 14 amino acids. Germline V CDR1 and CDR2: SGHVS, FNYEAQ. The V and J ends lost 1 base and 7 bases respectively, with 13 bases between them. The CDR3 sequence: CASSLERAYAGYTF. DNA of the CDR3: TGTGCCAGCAGCTTAGAGCGGGCGTATGCTGGCTACACCTTC.

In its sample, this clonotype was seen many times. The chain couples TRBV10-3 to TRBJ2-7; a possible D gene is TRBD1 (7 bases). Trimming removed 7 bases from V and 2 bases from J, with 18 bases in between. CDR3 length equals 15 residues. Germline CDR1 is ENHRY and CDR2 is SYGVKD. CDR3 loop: CAIMAEGANAYEQYF. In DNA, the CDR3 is TGTGCCATCATGGCGGAGGGGGCAAACGCCTACGAGCAGTACTTC.

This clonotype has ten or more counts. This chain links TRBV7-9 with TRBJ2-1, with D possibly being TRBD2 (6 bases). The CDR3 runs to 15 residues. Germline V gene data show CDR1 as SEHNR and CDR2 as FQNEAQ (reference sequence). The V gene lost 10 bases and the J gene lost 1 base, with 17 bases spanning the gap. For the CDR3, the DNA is TGTGCCATCCCGAGGTTGGAGGGTTCCTACAATGAGCAGTTCTTC. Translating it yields CAIPRLEGSYNEQFF.

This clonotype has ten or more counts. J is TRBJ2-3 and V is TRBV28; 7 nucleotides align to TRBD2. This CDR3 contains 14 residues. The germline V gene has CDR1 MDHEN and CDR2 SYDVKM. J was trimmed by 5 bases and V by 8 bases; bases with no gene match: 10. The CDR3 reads CASWERGGEDTQYF. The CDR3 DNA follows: TGTGCCAGCTGGGAGCGGGGTGGGGAAGATACGCAGTATTTT.

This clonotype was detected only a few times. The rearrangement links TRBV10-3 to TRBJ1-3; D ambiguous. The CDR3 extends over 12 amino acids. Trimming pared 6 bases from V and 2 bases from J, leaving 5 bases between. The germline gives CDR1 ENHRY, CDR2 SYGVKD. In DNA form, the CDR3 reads TGTGCCATCAGCCAAACTGGAAACACCATATATTTT. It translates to CAISQTGNTIYF.

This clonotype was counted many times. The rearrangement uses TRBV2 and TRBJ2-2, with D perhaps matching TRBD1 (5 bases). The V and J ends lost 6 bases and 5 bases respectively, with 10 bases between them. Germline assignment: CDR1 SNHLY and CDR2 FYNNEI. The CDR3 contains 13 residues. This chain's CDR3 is CASRVRQTGELFF. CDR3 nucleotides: TGTGCCAGCAGAGTAAGACAGACCGGGGAGCTGTTTTTT.

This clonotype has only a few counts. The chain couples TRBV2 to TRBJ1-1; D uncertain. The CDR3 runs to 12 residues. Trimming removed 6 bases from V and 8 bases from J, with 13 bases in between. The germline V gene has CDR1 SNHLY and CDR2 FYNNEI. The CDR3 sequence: CASRPGLAEAFF. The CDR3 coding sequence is TGTGCCAGCAGACCTGGGTTGGCGGAAGCTTTCTTT.

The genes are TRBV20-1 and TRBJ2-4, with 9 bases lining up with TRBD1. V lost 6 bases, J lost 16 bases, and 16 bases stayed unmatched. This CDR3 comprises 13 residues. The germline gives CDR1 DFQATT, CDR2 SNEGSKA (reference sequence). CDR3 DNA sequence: TGCAGTGCCAATGATGGACAGGGGCGCGGTTCTTACTTC. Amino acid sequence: CSANDGQGRGSYF.

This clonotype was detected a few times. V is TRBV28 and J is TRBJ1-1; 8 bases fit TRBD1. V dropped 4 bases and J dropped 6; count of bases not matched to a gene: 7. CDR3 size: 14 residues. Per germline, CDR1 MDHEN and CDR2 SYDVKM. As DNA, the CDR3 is TGTGCCAGCAGTTCCTGGACAGGGACCCCTGAAGCTTTCTTT. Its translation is CASSSWTGTPEAFF.

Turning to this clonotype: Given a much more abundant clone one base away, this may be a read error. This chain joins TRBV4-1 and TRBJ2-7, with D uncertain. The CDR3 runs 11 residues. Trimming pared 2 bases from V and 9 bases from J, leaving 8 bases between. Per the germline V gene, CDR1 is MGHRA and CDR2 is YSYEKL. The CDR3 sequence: CASSQLGVQYF. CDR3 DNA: TGCGCCAGCAGCCAACTAGGCGTGCAGTACTTC.

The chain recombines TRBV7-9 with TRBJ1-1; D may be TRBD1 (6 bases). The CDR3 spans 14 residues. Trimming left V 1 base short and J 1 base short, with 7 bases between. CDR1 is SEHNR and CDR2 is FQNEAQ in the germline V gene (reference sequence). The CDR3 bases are TGTGCCAGCAGCTTAGGACAGGAGAACACTGAAGCTTTCTTT. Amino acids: CASSLGQENTEAFF.

The CDR3 loop reads CASSLPGLAGGHNEQFF. The CDR3 DNA sequence: TGCGCCAGCAGCCTTCCGGGACTAGCGGGGGGCCACAATGAGCAGTTCTTC. The chain recombines TRBV5-1 with TRBJ2-1; 15 bases line up with TRBD2. The V gene's germline CDR1 is SGHRS and CDR2 YFSETQ. The V segment lost 4 bases and the J segment 5 bases; nucleotides outside the gene matches: 7. The CDR3 has 17 amino acids.

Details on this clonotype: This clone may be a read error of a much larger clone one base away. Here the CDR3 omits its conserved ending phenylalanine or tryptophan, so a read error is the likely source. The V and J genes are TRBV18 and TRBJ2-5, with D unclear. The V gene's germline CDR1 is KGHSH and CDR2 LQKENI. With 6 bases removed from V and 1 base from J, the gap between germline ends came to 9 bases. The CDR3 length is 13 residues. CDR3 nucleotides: TGTGCCAGCTCCCCGCTCCTCCAAGAGACCCAGTACTCC. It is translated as CASSPLLQETQYS.